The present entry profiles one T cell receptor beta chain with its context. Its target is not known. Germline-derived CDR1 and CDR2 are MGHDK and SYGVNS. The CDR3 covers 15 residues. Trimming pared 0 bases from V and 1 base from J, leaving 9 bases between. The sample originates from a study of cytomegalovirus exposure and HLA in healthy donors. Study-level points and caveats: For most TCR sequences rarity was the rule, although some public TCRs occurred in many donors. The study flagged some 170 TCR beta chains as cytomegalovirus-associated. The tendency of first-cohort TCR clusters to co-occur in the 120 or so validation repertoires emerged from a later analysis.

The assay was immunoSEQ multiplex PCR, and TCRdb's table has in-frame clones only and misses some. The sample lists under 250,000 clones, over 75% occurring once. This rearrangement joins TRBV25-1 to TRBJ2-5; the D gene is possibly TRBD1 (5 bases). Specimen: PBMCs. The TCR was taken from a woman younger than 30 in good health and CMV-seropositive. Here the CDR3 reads CASSEYRRAQETQYF. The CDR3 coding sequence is TGTGCCAGCAGTGAATATCGCAGGGCCCAAGAGACCCAGTACTTC.